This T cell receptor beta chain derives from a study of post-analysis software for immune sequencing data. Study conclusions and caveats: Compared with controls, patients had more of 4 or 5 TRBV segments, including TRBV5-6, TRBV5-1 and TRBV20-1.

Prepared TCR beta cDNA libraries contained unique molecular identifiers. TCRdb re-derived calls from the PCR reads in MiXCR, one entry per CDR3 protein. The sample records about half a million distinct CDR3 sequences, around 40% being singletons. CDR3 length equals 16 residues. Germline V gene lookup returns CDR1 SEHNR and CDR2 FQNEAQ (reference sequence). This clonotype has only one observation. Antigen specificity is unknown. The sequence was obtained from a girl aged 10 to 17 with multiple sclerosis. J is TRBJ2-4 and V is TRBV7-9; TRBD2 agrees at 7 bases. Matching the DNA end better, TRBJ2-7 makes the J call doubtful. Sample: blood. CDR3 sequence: CASSTPSAGEIHEQYF. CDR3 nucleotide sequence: TGTGCCAGCAGCACCCCATCGGCGGGAGAAATACACGAGCAGTACTTC.